These T cell receptor beta chains were read from a single sample in a study of regulatory T cells in long-lasting Graves disease. TCRdb fed the multiplex PCR reads into MiXCR, producing one record per CDR3 protein. In the table there are roughly 500,000 distinct CDR3 sequences, about 14% of which are singletons. These records were also assigned to another study, of T cells in Graves' hyperthyroidism and ophthalmopathy.

Here the sequenced sample was peripheral blood mononuclear cells (PBMCs), taken at new diagnosis, from a patient treated with antithyroid drugs. The receptors stem from a woman in her forties or fifties with Graves disease. Each CDR3 is given with its conserved first and last residue. D genes are given only for firm matches. The size entry is marked missing in some rows and otherwise reads once, few, many or a size class.

d_gene	v_gene	abundance	len	j_gene	CDR3nt	CDR3aa
-	TRBV15	many	16	TRBJ2-1	TGTGCCACCAGCAGAGATCCTGGGAGCTCCTACAATGAGCAGTTCTTC	CATSRDPGSSYNEQFF
-	TRBV24-1	many	13	TRBJ2-3	TGTGCCACCAGTGAGGACAGCACAGATACGCAGTATTTT	CATSEDSTDTQYF
TRBD2	TRBV3-1	-	15	TRBJ2-7	TGTGCCAGCAGCCAGGTTGCTAGCGGGACCTACAAGCAGTACTTC	CASSQVASGTYKQYF
TRBD1	TRBV28	many	15	TRBJ1-1	TGTGCCAGCAGTCAACAGGGGGAGGGGAACACTGAAGCTTTCTTT	CASSQQGEGNTEAFF
-	TRBV28	many	11	TRBJ2-1	TGTGCCAGCAGTTTAGCGGGGTTGAAATTCTTC	CASSLAGLKFF
-	TRBV28	few	16	TRBJ1-1	TGTGCCAGCAGTTTAGGTTCCGTCGAACGCGGCACTGAAGCTTTCTTT	CASSLGSVERGTEAFF
TRBD1	TRBV14	few	14	TRBJ2-7	TGTGCCAGCAGCCAGCTACAGGGGGCTGACGAGCAGTACTTC	CASSQLQGADEQYF
-	TRBV2	many	14	TRBJ1-4	TGTGCCAGCAGCGAACAGCAAATTAATGAAAAACTGTTTTTT	CASSEQQINEKLFF
TRBD2	TRBV29-1	-	14	TRBJ2-7	TGCAGCGTCTCACCCGGGACTAGCAAATACGAGCAGTACTTC	CSVSPGTSKYEQYF
-	TRBV30	-	13	TRBJ1-5	TGTGCCTGGAGCTCTCGGGGGGATCAGCCCCAGCATTTT	CAWSSRGDQPQHF
TRBD1	TRBV6-5	many	19	TRBJ1-4	TGTGCCAGCAGTTACTCCCATACGGGACAGAGTGCAACTAATGAAAAACTGTTTTTT	CASSYSHTGQSATNEKLFF
-	TRBV7-9	many	15	TRBJ2-1	TGTGCCAGCAGCCGAAGCGGCAGCTCCTACAATGAGCAGTTCTTC	CASSRSGSSYNEQFF
-	TRBV18	many	15	TRBJ2-5	TGTGCCAGCTCACCACCGTCGGGGGCCTCAGAGACCCAGTACTTC	CASSPPSGASETQYF
-	TRBV7-6	many	17	TRBJ1-4	TGTGCCAGCAGCGTAGGCCCAGGGCCGGCTGCTAATGAAAAACTGTTTTTT	CASSVGPGPAANEKLFF
-	TRBV20-1	many	16	TRBJ2-1	TGCAGTGCTAGAGATGACGGCGGGACCGACGACAATGAGCAGTTCTTC	CSARDDGGTDDNEQFF
-	TRBV12-3/TRBV12-4	many	14	TRBJ2-7	TGTGCCAGCAGCCGACTTGATGCCTCCTACGAGCAGTACTTC	CASSRLDASYEQYF
-	TRBV10-3	-	13	TRBJ1-5	TGTGCTAGTGGAAGGGAAGGCAATCAGCCCCAGCATTTT	CASGREGNQPQHF
-	TRBV5-1	many	11	TRBJ2-1	TGCGCCAGCTACAACTACAATGAGCAGTTCTTC	CASYNYNEQFF
TRBD1	TRBV2	-	15	TRBJ2-2	TGTGCCAGCTCTGGGACAGTAGCGAACACCGGGGAGCTGTTTTTT	CASSGTVANTGELFF
-	TRBV10-1	-	14	TRBJ2-7	TGCGCCAGCCTCATGCGGGAGCTTCAGGGGGAGCAGTACTTC	CASLMRELQGEQYF
-	TRBV27	many	15	TRBJ2-5	TGTGCCAGCAGTAACGTCCCGGGACAAGGGGAGACCCAGTACTTC	CASSNVPGQGETQYF
-	TRBV20-1	-	11	TRBJ2-5	TGCAGTGTTATAGTCGGGGAGACCCAGTACTTC	CSVIVGETQYF